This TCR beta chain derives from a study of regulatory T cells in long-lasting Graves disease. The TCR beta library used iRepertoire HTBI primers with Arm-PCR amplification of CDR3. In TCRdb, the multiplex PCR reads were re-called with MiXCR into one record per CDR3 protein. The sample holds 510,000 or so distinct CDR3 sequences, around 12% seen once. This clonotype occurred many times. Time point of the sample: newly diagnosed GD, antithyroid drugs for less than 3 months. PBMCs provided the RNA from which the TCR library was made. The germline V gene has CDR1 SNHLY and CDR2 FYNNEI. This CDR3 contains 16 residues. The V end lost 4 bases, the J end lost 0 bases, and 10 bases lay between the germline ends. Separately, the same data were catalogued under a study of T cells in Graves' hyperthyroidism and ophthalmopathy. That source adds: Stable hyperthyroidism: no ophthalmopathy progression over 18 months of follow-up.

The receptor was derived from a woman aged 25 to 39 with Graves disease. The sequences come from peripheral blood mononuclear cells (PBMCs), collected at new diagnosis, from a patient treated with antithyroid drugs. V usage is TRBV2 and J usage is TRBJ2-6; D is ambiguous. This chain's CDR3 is CASSGRVSSGANVLTF. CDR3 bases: TGTGCCAGCAGTGGGAGAGTATCCTCTGGGGCCAACGTCCTGACTTTC.